This T cell receptor (beta chain) was identified during a study of T cells in Graves' hyperthyroidism and ophthalmopathy. General study results and limits: Model output signaled ophthalmopathy a median 6.5 months ahead of onset.

Comment on this clonotype: Its antigen remains unknown.

Germline CDR1 is SGDLS and CDR2 is YYNGEE. Trimming left V 1 base short and J 5 bases short, with 7 bases between. This CDR3 is built from 12 residues. Active moderate-to-severe ophthalmopathy, Clinical Activity Score at least 3, NOSPECS at least 4, under 3 months' duration. Diagnoses used clinical symptoms, serum thyroxine and TRAb, thyroid ultrasound and orbital computed tomography. Template material for amplifying TCR beta CDR3 regions consisted of RNA transcripts. The study used the HTBI primer set for a first-round RT-PCR of the TCR CDR3. Each CDR3 protein gets one entry after TCRdb re-called the multiplex PCR reads with MiXCR. This repertoire shows approximately 490,000 distinct CDR3 sequences, approximately 22% found once; its top ten account for about 53%.

The J gene is TRBJ2-7, the V gene TRBV9, with unresolved D. This receptor was taken from a woman in her 70s with Graves' ophthalmopathy. The material sequenced was blood. CDR3 loop: CASSVNGHEQYF. CDR3 DNA: TGTGCCAGCAGCGTAAATGGACACGAGCAGTACTTC. The full variable domain, with the rest looked up from reference TRBV9 and TRBJ2-7, is DSGVTQTPKHLITATGQRVTLRCSPRSGDLSVYWYQQSLDQGLQFLIQYYNGEERAKGNILERFSAQQFPDLHSELNLSSLELGDSALYFCASSVNGHEQYFGPGTRLTVT.